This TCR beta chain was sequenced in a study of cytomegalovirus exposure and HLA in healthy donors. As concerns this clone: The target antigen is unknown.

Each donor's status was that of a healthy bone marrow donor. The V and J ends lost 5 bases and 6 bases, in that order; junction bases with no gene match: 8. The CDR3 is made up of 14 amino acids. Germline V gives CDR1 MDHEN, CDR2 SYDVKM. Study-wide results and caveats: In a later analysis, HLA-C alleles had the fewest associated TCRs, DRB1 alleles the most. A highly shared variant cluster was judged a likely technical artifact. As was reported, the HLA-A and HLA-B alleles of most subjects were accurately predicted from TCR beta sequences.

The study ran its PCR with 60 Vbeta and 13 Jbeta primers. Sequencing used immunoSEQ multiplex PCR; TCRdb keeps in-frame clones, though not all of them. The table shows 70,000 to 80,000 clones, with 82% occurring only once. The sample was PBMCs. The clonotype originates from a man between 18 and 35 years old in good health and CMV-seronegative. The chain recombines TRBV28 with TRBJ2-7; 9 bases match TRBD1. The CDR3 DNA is TGTGCCAGCAGTATCCAACAGGGGGCAGCCGAGCAGTACTTC. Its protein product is CASSIQQGAAEQYF.